This TCR beta chain was retrieved from a study of Graves' ophthalmopathy and Graves' hyperthyroidism. This clonotype was detected many times. As the template, RNA transcripts were used to amplify TCR beta CDR3 regions. A first-round RT-PCR used HTBI primers, followed by a second-round multiplex PCR. TCRdb called the multiplex PCR reads again in MiXCR, with one record for every CDR3 protein. The sample includes under 350,000 distinct CDR3 sequences, 15% to 20% of them seen just once. Looked up from germline, CDR1 is SQVTM and CDR2 is ANQGSEA. The CDR3 consists of 12 residues. The junction had 8 bases not matched to a gene; V was cut back by 8 bases and J by 7 bases.

The V gene is TRBV29-1, the J gene TRBJ1-1; TRBD1 aligns across 9 bases. This clonotype was sampled from an adult man with Graves' ophthalmopathy. Sequencing input: peripheral blood. For the CDR3, the DNA is TGCAGCTACCGGGACAGGGTCGATGAAGCTTTCTTT. It specifies CSYRDRVDEAFF.